The T cell receptor beta chain described here comes from a study of tumor-infiltrating lymphocytes in localized non-small cell lung cancer. Notes on the study in general: T-cell fraction did not differ between immunotypes IM1 and IM2.

Comment on this clone: What it binds is not known.

Sequencing used immunoSEQ multiplex PCR; TCRdb keeps in-frame clones, though not all of them. The sample lists 7,000 or so clones; approximately 80% were seen once. The CDR3 is 15 amino acids. The trim removed 3 bases at V and 4 bases at J, leaving 2 bases unmatched. Per germline, CDR1 MNHNS and CDR2 SASEGT. The chain links TRBV6-1 to TRBJ2-3; TRBD1 matches 12 bases. The source is a human donor with non-small cell lung cancer. Sequenced: uninvolved lung tissue not adjacent to the tumor. The CDR3 is CASSEGQGAADTQYF. CDR3 sequence (DNA): TGTGCCAGCAGTGAGGGACAGGGGGCGGCAGATACGCAGTATTTT.